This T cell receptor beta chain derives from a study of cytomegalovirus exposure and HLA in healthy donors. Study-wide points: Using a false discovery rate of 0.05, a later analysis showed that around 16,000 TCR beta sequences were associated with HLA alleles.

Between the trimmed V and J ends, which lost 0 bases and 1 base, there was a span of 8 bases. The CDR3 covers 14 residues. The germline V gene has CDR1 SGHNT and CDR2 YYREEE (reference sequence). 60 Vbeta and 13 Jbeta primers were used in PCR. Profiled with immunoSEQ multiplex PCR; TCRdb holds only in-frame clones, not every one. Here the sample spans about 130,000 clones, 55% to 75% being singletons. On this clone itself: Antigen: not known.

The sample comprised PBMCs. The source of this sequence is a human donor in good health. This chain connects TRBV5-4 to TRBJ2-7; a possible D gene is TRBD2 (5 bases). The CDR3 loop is CASSLVRDSYEQYF. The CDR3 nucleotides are TGTGCCAGCAGCTTGGTACGGGATTCCTACGAGCAGTACTTC.